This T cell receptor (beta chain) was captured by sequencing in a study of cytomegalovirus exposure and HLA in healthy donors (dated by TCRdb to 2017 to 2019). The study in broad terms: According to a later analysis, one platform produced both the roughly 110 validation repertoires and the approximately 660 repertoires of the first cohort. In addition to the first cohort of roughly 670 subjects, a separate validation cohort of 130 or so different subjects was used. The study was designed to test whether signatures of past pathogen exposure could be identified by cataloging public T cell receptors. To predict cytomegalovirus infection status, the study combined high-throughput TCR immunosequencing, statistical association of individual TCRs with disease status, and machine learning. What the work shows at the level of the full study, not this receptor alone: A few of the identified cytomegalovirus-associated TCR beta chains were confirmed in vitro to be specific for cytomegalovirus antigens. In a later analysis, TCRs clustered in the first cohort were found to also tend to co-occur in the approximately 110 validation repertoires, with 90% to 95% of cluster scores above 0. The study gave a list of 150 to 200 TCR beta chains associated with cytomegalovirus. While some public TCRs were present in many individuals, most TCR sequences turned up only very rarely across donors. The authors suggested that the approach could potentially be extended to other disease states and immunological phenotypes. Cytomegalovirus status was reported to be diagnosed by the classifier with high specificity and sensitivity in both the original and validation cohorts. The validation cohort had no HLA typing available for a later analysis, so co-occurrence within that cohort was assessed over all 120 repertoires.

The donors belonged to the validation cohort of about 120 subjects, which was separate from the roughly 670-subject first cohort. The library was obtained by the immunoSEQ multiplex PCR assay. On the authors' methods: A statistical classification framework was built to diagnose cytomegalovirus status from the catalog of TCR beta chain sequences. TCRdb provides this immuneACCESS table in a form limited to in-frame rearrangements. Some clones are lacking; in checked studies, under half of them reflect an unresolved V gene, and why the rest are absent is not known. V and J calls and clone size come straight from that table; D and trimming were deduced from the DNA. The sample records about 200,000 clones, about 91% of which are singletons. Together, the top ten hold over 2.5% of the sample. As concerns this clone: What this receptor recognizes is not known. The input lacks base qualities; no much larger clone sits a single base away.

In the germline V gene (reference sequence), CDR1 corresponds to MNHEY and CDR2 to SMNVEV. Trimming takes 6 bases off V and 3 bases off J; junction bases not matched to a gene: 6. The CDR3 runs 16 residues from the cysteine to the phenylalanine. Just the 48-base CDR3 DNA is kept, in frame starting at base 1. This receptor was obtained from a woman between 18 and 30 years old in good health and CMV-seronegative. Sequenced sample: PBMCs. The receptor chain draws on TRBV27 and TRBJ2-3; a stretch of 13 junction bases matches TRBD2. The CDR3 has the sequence CASRRTSGRGTDTQYF. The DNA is TGTGCCAGCAGGAGAACTAGCGGGAGGGGAACAGATACGCAGTATTTT.